A selection of T cell receptor beta chains follows, all from one sample in a study of shared clonotypes between healthy human individuals. Using immunoSEQ multiplex PCR, the repertoire was profiled, and TCRdb retains in-frame clones only, with some absent. The profile shows nearly 750,000 clones, roughly 72% of them singletons. Material: memory CD4+ T cells sorted from blood. All receptors derive from a woman in her 30s in good health. The CDR3 runs from the conserved cysteine through the conserved F or W. The D gene is left open where the match is weak. Clone size, where shown, is once, few, many, or a class for clones that have expanded.

v_call	clone_size	j_call	d_call	cdr3_nt	cdr3_aa
TRBV7-9	-	TRBJ2-5	-	TGTGCCAGCAGCTTAGGTCTCTGGCCCCCAGAGACCCAGTACTTC	CASSLGLWPPETQYF
TRBV19	once	TRBJ2-2	-	TGTGCCAGTAGTATAGTTCAGACCACCGGGGAGCTGTTTTTT	CASSIVQTTGELFF
TRBV19	-	TRBJ1-4	-	TGTGCCAGTAGGATCCAGGGGCGCTGGGGTGAAAAACTGTTTTTT	CASRIQGRWGEKLFF
TRBV5-4	once	TRBJ1-3	-	TGTGCCAGCAGCTTGGGGGAATACGTCTCTGGAAACACCATATATTTT	CASSLGEYVSGNTIYF
TRBV28	-	TRBJ2-7	TRBD1	TGTGCCAGCAGCCCAGACAGGGTCCGCGAGCAGTACTTC	CASSPDRVREQYF
TRBV5-5	-	TRBJ1-5	-	TGTGCCAGCAGCTTGTCTGGGAATCAGCCCCAGCATTTT	CASSLSGNQPQHF
TRBV4-2	few	TRBJ2-7	-	TGTGCCAGCACCCCACCCGGGAGAAGCTCCTACGAGCAGTACTTC	CASTPPGRSSYEQYF
TRBV11-1	-	TRBJ1-1	-	TGTGCCAGCAGCTTAGTAGGGACCACTGAAGCTTTCTTT	CASSLVGTTEAFF
TRBV4-1	-	TRBJ2-7	TRBD2	TGCGCCAGCAGCCTTGTGCGAGGAACTAGCGGGACCTCCGAGCAGTACTTC	CASSLVRGTSGTSEQYF
TRBV2	few	TRBJ1-3	-	TGTGCCAGTAGCAGGGACCCTGGAAACACCATATATTTT	CASSRDPGNTIYF
TRBV27	few	TRBJ1-5	TRBD1	TGTGCCAGCTCCGGGACAGGGGTACAGCCCCAGCATTTT	CASSGTGVQPQHF
TRBV14	-	TRBJ1-3	-	TGTGCCAGCAGCCTTACGTTTGCGACAGGCCGAAACACCATATATTTT	CASSLTFATGRNTIYF
TRBV6-5	-	TRBJ2-7	TRBD1	TGTGCCAGCAGTTACTCTTACAGGGGTATATCCTACGAGCAGTACTTC	CASSYSYRGISYEQYF
TRBV6-1	-	TRBJ1-2	TRBD1	TGTGCCAGCACTGGACAGGGACGAAGATATGGCTACACCTTC	CASTGQGRRYGYTF
TRBV19	-	TRBJ2-6	-	TGTGCCAGTAGTCCCCTCGGGGCGACTGGGGCCAACGTCCTGACTTTC	CASSPLGATGANVLTF
TRBV7-9	-	TRBJ2-3	-	TGTGCCAGCAGCTTAGGGAGTACAGATACGCAGTATTTT	CASSLGSTDTQYF
TRBV5-1	few	TRBJ2-1	-	TGCGCCAGCACTGTCGGGACTCATACTGGGGAGCAGTTCTTC	CASTVGTHTGEQFF
TRBV14	-	TRBJ2-7	TRBD2	TGTGCCAGCAGCCGAGGACTAGCGGGAGCATACGAGCAGTACTTC	CASSRGLAGAYEQYF
TRBV4-1	-	TRBJ2-7	-	TGCGCCAGCAGCCAAGAAAAGTCCAGCTCGGCCTCCTACGAGCAGTACTTC	CASSQEKSSSASYEQYF
TRBV7-9	-	TRBJ2-3	-	TGTGCCAGCAGCGCCGACCTCACAGATACGCAGTATTTT	CASSADLTDTQYF
TRBV7-2	-	TRBJ1-5	-	TGTGCCAGCAGCTCGTTTTTGGGTCCCCAGCATTTT	CASSSFLGPQHF
TRBV29-1	-	TRBJ1-2	-	TGCAGCGCCGGGCAGGGCAACTATGGCTACACCTTC	CSAGQGNYGYTF
TRBV7-9	-	TRBJ2-1	-	TGTGCCAGCAGCTTAGCGCGCACACTCATTGTAAGAAATGAGCAGTTCTTC	CASSLARTLIVRNEQFF
TRBV19	-	TRBJ1-1	-	TGTGCCAGTAGTATAGAAAGGGGCAGGGTGAACACTGAAGCTTTCTTT	CASSIERGRVNTEAFF
TRBV6-4	-	TRBJ1-4	TRBD1	TGTGCCAGTCCGGACAGGGGCCCTGAAAAACTGTTTTTT	CASPDRGPEKLFF
TRBV14	-	TRBJ2-7	TRBD2	TGTGCCAGCAGCCAAGCCCTAGCGGGCTCCTACGAGCAGTACTTC	CASSQALAGSYEQYF
TRBV5-1	-	TRBJ1-1	TRBD1	TGCGCCAGCAGCCGGTCGACAGGGAGCAACACTGAAGCTTTCTTT	CASSRSTGSNTEAFF
TRBV9	-	TRBJ1-4	TRBD1	TGTGCCAGCAGCGTAGGGACGGGACAGCGTAATGAAAAACTGTTTTTT	CASSVGTGQRNEKLFF
TRBV7-2	-	TRBJ1-1	-	TGTGCCAGCAGCTTAGTTCCGAACACTGAAGCTTTCTTT	CASSLVPNTEAFF
TRBV11-2	-	TRBJ2-7	TRBD2	TGTGCCAGCAGGACGACTAGCGGGAGAGACTCCGAGCAGTACTTC	CASRTTSGRDSEQYF
TRBV13	once	TRBJ2-5	-	TGTGCCAGCAGCTACGGGCGCGGGACCCGAGGGGGAGAGACCCAGTACTTC	CASSYGRGTRGGETQYF
TRBV2	-	TRBJ1-3	-	TGTGCCAGCACCGATGAGACCGCTAGCTCTGGAAACACCATATATTTT	CASTDETASSGNTIYF
TRBV2	-	TRBJ2-7	TRBD2	TGTGCCAGCAGCGCCTCCAGCGGGAGTAACCACGAGCAGTACTTC	CASSASSGSNHEQYF
TRBV19	-	TRBJ1-4	-	TGTGCCAGCAAAGCCGGGCCGATTAATGAAAAACTGTTTTTT	CASKAGPINEKLFF
TRBV19	few	TRBJ1-2	TRBD1	TGTGCCAGTAGTACCCGAAGGACAGGGGATGGCTACACCTTC	CASSTRRTGDGYTF
TRBV7-9	-	TRBJ2-1	TRBD2	TGTGCCAGCACTCAGCGGGAGGGTTACAATGAGCAGTTCTTC	CASTQREGYNEQFF
TRBV5-1	-	TRBJ1-3	-	TGCGCCAGCAGCTTGGCGTCCTCTGGAAACACCATATATTTT	CASSLASSGNTIYF
TRBV11-2	-	TRBJ2-3	-	TGTGCCAGCAGCTTGGGGGGAACAACAGATACGCAGTATTTT	CASSLGGTTDTQYF
TRBV2	once	TRBJ2-7	-	TGTGCCAGCAGTGAAGGGCCAGGTTCCTACGAGCAGTACTTC	CASSEGPGSYEQYF
TRBV6-1	-	TRBJ2-7	TRBD2	TGTGCCAGCAGTGGAGGACTAGCGCACGAGCAGTACTTC	CASSGGLAHEQYF